Listed below are T cell receptor beta chains from one sample, sequenced in a study of a mutant IDH1 vaccine in newly diagnosed glioma. No antigen has been identified for these receptors. The protocol was immunoSEQ multiplex PCR, while the TCRdb copy is restricted to in-frame clones and leaves out a portion. The data show 52,000 or so clones, roughly 82% seen once. This specimen consisted of PBMCs, obtained from a glioma patient whose treatment included an IDH1 peptide vaccine. Receptors originate from a woman aged 18-30 years with glioma. Some clones in this sample may be carry-over from other donors' samples. Both conserved end residues are part of each CDR3. D genes are given only for firm matches. Part of the rows lack a size; the others show once, few, many or a class for expanded clones.

d_call,v_call,clone_size,j_call,cdr3_nt,cdr3_aa
.,TRBV7-9,.,TRBJ2-7,TGTGCCAGCAGCCAAGGTCGTGGGGGGCGACTTTCCTACGAGCAGTACTTC,CASSQGRGGRLSYEQYF
.,TRBV5-4,.,TRBJ2-7,TGTGCCAGCAGCACCGGGACACCCGCCTACGAGCAGTACTTC,CASSTGTPAYEQYF
TRBD1,TRBV5-4,.,TRBJ1-2,TGTGCCAGCAGCTTGGGAGTTATTGGGGACAGGGAGAATGGCTACACCTTC,CASSLGVIGDRENGYTF
TRBD2,TRBV5-1,.,TRBJ2-3,TGCGCCAGCAGCTTGAGCGGGGGAGGCACAGATACGCAGTATTTT,CASSLSGGGTDTQYF
TRBD1,TRBV5-1,once,TRBJ1-1,TGCGCCAGCAGCTCTTCAACAGGGGGGAATGCTGAAGCTTTCTTT,CASSSSTGGNAEAFF
TRBD1,TRBV11-3,.,TRBJ1-3,TGTGCCAGCAGCTTCTTAACAGGGGACGGAAACACCATATATTTT,CASSFLTGDGNTIYF
TRBD2,TRBV2,.,TRBJ2-5,TGTGCCAGCGTACGAAGCGGGGGGGCCCTAAAGACCCAGTACTTC,CASVRSGGALKTQYF
.,TRBV5-6,.,TRBJ1-5,TGTGCCAGCAGTCGGATAAATCAGCCCCAGCATTTT,CASSRINQPQHF
.,TRBV6-1,.,TRBJ1-5,TGTGCCAGCAGTGAAGGCTATAGCAATCAGCCCCAGCATTTT,CASSEGYSNQPQHF
.,TRBV6-1,.,TRBJ1-4,TGTGCCAGCAGTGAACTGAAAGGGAGTGTTGAAAAACTGTTTTTT,CASSELKGSVEKLFF
TRBD1,TRBV5-1,.,TRBJ1-4,TGCGCCAGCAGCTTGGAGATTCGGATACTGGGGACAGATGAAAAACTGTTTTTT,CASSLEIRILGTDEKLFF
.,TRBV7-2,.,TRBJ1-6,TGTGCCAGCAGCTTAACGGAGGTAGCTAATTCACCCCTCCACTTT,CASSLTEVANSPLHF
TRBD1,TRBV29-1,few,TRBJ1-4,TGCAGCGGAGCACCGGGACAGGGTGAAAAACTGTTTTTT,CSGAPGQGEKLFF
.,TRBV27,.,TRBJ1-4,TGTGCCAGCAGTTCACAGGCCGAGAATGAAAAACTGTTTTTT,CASSSQAENEKLFF
TRBD1,TRBV6-4,.,TRBJ2-3,TGTGCCAGCAGTGACAGGACAGGGGGCTCAGATACGCAGTATTTT,CASSDRTGGSDTQYF
TRBD1,TRBV27,.,TRBJ2-7,TGTGCCAGCAGTTTTGGACAGGGCTCCTACGAGCAGTACTTC,CASSFGQGSYEQYF
TRBD2,TRBV11-2,once,TRBJ2-7,TGTGCCAGCAGCTTAGAAGCGGGGGCGCTCGACGAGCAGTACTTC,CASSLEAGALDEQYF
.,TRBV29-1,once,TRBJ1-2,TGCAGCGTTCCACCTAGCGACTCCCCAGGTTATGGCTACACCTTC,CSVPPSDSPGYGYTF
.,TRBV5-4,.,TRBJ2-3,TGTGCCAGCAGCTCCAGGACAGACACAGATACGCAGTATTTT,CASSSRTDTDTQYF
TRBD2,TRBV5-6,.,TRBJ2-1,TGTGCCAGCTTGACTAGCGGGAGGCGCAATGAGCAGTTCTTC,CASLTSGRRNEQFF
.,TRBV7-2,.,TRBJ1-6,TGTGCCAGCAGCCACAACAGGCCTAGTTCACCCCTCCACTTT,CASSHNRPSSPLHF
TRBD1,TRBV7-2,.,TRBJ1-5,TGTGCCAGCAGCTTAGCAACGGGACAGGGTGATCAGCCCCAGCATTTT,CASSLATGQGDQPQHF
TRBD1,TRBV6-5,.,TRBJ1-2,TGTGCCACCAGGACGAGGGACAGGGCTAACTATGGCTACACCTTC,CATRTRDRANYGYTF
.,TRBV14,.,TRBJ2-3,TGTGCCAGCAGCCAAGATTGGCTAGCCGCAGATACGCAGTATTTT,CASSQDWLAADTQYF
.,TRBV7-9,.,TRBJ1-2,TGTGCCAGCAGCTTAGGACGTCCCGGGACAGGCTACACCTTC,CASSLGRPGTGYTF
TRBD2,TRBV2,once,TRBJ2-3,TGTGCCAGCAGTTTTTTAGCGGGAGGGCCCGAAGGCACAGATACGCAGTATTTT,CASSFLAGGPEGTDTQYF
.,TRBV2,.,TRBJ2-3,TGTGCCACCGCTGGAGAATCCCTCTGGAGGTCAGGCACAGATACGCAGTATTTT,CATAGESLWRSGTDTQYF
TRBD1,TRBV6-1,.,TRBJ1-2,TGTGCCAGCAAAGACAGGGGGGTCTATGTCTACACCTTC,CASKDRGVYVYTF
.,TRBV19,.,TRBJ2-7,TGTGCCAGTAGTATGGCCGCAACAGGGTACGAGCAGTACTTC,CASSMAATGYEQYF
TRBD2,TRBV6-5,.,TRBJ2-1,TGTGCCTCCAGGGTGGGAGGGGTAGTCTACAATGAGCAGTTCTTC,CASRVGGVVYNEQFF
TRBD1,TRBV30,.,TRBJ1-1,TGTGCCTGGAGGGGGACAGGGGGCCAGACTGAAGCTTTCTTT,CAWRGTGGQTEAFF
.,TRBV5-1,few,TRBJ1-1,TGCGCCAGCAGCTTGGAAGTGAACACTGAAGCTTTCTTT,CASSLEVNTEAFF
.,TRBV6-5,.,TRBJ2-2,TGTGCCAGCAGTTACAAACAGGAGAACACCGGGGAGCTGTTTTTT,CASSYKQENTGELFF
.,TRBV4-3,.,TRBJ2-7,TGCGCCAGCAGCCAAGATATCGGACAGACTTACGAGCAGTACTTC,CASSQDIGQTYEQYF
TRBD1,TRBV30,.,TRBJ1-1,TGTGCCTGGAGTGCCAGGGGGGTTGAAGCTTTCTTT,CAWSARGVEAFF
.,TRBV25-1,.,TRBJ2-1,TGTGCCAGCAGTGAGGTCCGGGGCTCCTACAATGAGCAGTTCTTC,CASSEVRGSYNEQFF